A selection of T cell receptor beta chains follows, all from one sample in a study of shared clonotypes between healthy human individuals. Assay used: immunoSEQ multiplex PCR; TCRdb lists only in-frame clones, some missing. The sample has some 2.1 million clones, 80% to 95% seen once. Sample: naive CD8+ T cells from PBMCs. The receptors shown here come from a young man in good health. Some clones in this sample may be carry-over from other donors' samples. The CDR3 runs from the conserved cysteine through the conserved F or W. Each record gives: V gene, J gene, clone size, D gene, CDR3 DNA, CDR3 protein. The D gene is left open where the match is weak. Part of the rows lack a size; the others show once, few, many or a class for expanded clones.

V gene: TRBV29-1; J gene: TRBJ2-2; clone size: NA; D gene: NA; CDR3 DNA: TGCAGCGCTACACTCCCTTTCACCGGGGAGCTGTTTTTT; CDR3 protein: CSATLPFTGELFF
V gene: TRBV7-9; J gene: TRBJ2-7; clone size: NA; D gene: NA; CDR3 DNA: TGTGCCAGCAGCTTCGACAGGGCGGGAGACGAGCAGTACTTC; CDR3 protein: CASSFDRAGDEQYF
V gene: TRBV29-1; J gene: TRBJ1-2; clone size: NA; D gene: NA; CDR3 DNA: TGCAGCGTTGAAGGGACCACTAACTATGGCTACACCTTC; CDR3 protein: CSVEGTTNYGYTF
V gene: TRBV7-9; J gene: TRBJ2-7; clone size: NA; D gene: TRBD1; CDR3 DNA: TGTGCCAGCAGCCCTCGTGGGGCAGGGGGTTTATACGAGCAGTACTTC; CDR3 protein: CASSPRGAGGLYEQYF
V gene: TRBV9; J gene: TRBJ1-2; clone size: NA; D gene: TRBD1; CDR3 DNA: TGTGCCAGCAGCGAAGGGGGTGTCCGGGACAGGCCTTATGGCTACACCTTC; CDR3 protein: CASSEGGVRDRPYGYTF
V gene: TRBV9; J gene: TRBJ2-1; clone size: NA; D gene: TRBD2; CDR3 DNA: TGTGCCAGCAGCGTAGGAGGCGGGAGCTCCTACAATGAGCAGTTCTTC; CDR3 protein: CASSVGGGSSYNEQFF
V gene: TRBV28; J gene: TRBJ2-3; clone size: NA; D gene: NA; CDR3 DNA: TGTGCCAGCATCGGGCAGTTCACAGATACGCAGTATTTT; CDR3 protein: CASIGQFTDTQYF
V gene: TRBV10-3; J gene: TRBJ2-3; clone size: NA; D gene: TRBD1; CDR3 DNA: TGTGCCATCAGAGGGACAGGGGGAATAGATACGCAGTATTTT; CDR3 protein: CAIRGTGGIDTQYF
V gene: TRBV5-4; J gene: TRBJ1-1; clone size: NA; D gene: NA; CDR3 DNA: TGTGCCAGCAGCTTGGGGGCACACACTGAAGCTTTCTTT; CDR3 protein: CASSLGAHTEAFF
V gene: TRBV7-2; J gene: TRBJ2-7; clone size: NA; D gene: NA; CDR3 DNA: TGTGCCAGCAGCTTAAAACAGGTTCCAGGTAGGGCCTACGAGCAGTACTTC; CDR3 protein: CASSLKQVPGRAYEQYF
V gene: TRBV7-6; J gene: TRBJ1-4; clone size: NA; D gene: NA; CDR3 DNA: TGTGCCAGCAGCGACCGAGGTTGGGCGACGGGGGGTGAAAAACTGTTTTTT; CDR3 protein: CASSDRGWATGGEKLFF
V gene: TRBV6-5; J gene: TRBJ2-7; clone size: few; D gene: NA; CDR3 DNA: TGTGCCAGCAGTTACGACAGGACCTACGAGCAGTACTTC; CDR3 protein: CASSYDRTYEQYF
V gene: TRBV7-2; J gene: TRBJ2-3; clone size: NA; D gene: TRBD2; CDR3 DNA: TGTGCCAGCAGCTTAGCCGGGAGGGATGAAGATACGCAGTATTTT; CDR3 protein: CASSLAGRDEDTQYF
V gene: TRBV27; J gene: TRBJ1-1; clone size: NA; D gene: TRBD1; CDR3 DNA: TGTGCCAGCAGCAGACAGGGGGCGCACACTGAAGCTTTCTTT; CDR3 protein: CASSRQGAHTEAFF
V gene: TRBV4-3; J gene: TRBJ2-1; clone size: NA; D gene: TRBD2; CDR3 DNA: TGCGCCAGCAGCCTAGCTCTGGGGGAGGGCCTCCATGAGCAGTTCTTC; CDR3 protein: CASSLALGEGLHEQFF
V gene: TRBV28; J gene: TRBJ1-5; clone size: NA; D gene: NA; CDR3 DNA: TGTGCCAGCAGGGGGGTATGGGGGGCCTATCAGCCCCAGCATTTT; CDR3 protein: CASRGVWGAYQPQHF
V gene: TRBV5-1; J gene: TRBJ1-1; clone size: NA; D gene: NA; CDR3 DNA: TGCGCCAGCAGCCCTTGGACCCAGAACACTGAAGCTTTCTTT; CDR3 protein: CASSPWTQNTEAFF
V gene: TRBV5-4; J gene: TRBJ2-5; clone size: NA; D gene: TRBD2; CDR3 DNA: TGTGCCACCAGACTAGCGGGAGGGCCAGGGGAGACCCAGTACTTC; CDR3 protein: CATRLAGGPGETQYF
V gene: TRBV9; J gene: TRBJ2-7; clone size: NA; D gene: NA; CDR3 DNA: TGTGCCAGCAGCACCCGGGACTTCTACGAGCAGTACTTC; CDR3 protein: CASSTRDFYEQYF
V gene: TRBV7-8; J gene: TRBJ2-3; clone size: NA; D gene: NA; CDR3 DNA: TGTGCCAGCAGCTCGACACTAGAACTTGTGGATACGCAGTATTTT; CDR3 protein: CASSSTLELVDTQYF
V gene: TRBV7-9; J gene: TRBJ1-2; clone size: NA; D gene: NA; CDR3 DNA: TGTGCCAGCAGCTTTCAGAACTCAGATGGCTACACCTTC; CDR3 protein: CASSFQNSDGYTF
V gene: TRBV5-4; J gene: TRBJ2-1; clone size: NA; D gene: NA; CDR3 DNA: TGTGCCAGCAGCTTGGGGCCTAGCTTCAATGAGCAGTTCTTC; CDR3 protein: CASSLGPSFNEQFF
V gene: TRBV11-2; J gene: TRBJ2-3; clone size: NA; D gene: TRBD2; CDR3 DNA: TGTGCCAGCAGCCCTGGGGGTGGTAGCGGGTACTTGGATACGCAGTATTTT; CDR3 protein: CASSPGGGSGYLDTQYF
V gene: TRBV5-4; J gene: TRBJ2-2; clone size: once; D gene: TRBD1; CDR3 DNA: TGTGCCAGCAGTCCAACTCGACAGGGGCTCAACACCGGGGAGCTGTTTTTT; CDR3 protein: CASSPTRQGLNTGELFF
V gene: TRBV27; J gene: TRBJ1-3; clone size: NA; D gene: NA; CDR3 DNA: TGTGCCAGCGGTCCGATTGGAGGAAACACCATATATTTT; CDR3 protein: CASGPIGGNTIYF
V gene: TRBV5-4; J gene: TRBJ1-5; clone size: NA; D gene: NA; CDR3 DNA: TGTGCCAGCAGCTTGGACGGGGCCCCCCAGCATTTT; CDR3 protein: CASSLDGAPQHF
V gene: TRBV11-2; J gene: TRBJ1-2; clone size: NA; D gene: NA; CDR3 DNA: TGTGCCAGCAGCTGGGGGCCGATCCCAACTAACTATGGCTACACCTTC; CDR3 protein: CASSWGPIPTNYGYTF
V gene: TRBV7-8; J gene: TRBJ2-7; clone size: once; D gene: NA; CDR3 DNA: TGTGCCAGCAGCACCCAACGGGGCCCTACCGACGAGCAGTACTTC; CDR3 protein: CASSTQRGPTDEQYF
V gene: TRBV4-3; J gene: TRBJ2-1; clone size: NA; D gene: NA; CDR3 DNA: TGCGCCAGCAGCCAAGATTCCGGGAGTAGCAATGAGCAGTTCTTC; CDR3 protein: CASSQDSGSSNEQFF
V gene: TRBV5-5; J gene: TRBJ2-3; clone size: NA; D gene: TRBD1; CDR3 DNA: TGTGCCAGCAGCTTAATTCGCGACAGGGATATCAGAACGCAGTATTTT; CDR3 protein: CASSLIRDRDIRTQYF
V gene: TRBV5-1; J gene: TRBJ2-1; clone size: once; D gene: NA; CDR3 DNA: TGCGCCAGCAGCTTGGGCGGCAATGAGCAGTTCTTC; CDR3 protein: CASSLGGNEQFF
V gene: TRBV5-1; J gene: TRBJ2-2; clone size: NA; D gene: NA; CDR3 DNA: TGCGCCAGCGGTTGGGTGGAGAACACCGGGGAGCTGTTTTTT; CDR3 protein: CASGWVENTGELFF
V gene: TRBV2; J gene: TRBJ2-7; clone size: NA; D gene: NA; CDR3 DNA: TGTGCCAGCACAGTCTTCTACGAGCAGTACTTC; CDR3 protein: CASTVFYEQYF
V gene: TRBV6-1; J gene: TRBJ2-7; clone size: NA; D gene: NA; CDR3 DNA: TGTGCCAGCAACCCGAGGGGGTTCTACGAGCAGTACTTC; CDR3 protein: CASNPRGFYEQYF
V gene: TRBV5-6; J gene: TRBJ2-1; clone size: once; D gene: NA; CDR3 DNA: TGTGCCAGCAGCTTGAAGGGAATGTCCTACAATGAGCAGTTCTTC; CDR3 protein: CASSLKGMSYNEQFF
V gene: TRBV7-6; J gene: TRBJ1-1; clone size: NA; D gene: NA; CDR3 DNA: TGTGCCAGCAGCCTCAATCTCATGAACACTGAAGCTTTCTTT; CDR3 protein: CASSLNLMNTEAFF
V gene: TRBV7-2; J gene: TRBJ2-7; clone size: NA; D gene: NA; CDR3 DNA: TGTGCCAGCAGCTTAGCGCTTACATCCTACGAGCAGTACTTC; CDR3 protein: CASSLALTSYEQYF
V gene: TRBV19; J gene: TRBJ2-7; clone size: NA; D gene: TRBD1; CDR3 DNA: TGTGCCAGTACTCCGGACAGGGGGCTACCCTACGAGCAGTACTTC; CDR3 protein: CASTPDRGLPYEQYF
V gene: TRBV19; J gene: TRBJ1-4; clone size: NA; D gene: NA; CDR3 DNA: TGTGCCAGTAGTTCCCCGTTGGGTGCGATCACTAATGAAAAACTGTTTTTT; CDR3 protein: CASSSPLGAITNEKLFF
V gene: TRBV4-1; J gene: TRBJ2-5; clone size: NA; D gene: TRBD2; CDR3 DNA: TGCGCCAGCAGCCAGGGGGCTAGCGGGAGAGGGAGAGAGACCCAGTACTTC; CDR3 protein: CASSQGASGRGRETQYF
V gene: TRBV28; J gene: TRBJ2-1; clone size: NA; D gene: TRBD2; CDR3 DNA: TGTGCCAGCAGTTTAGGGACTAGCGGACATTACAATGAGCAGTTCTTC; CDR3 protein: CASSLGTSGHYNEQFF
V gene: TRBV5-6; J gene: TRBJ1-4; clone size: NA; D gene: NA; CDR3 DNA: TGTGCCAGCGTCGCCAACAATGCAACTAATGAAAAACTGTTTTTT; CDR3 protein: CASVANNATNEKLFF
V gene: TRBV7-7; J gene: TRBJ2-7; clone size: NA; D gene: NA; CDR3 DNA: TGTGCCAGCATCCAATCTCGCGTCTGGACAGGGGGAAAAGCGGGAGGGTACGAGCAGTACTTC; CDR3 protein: CASIQSRVWTGGKAGGYEQYF
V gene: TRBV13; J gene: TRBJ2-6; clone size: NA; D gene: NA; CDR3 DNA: TGTGCCAGCAGCTTAGACAGGGACTCTGGGGCCAACGTCCTGACTTTC; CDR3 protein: CASSLDRDSGANVLTF
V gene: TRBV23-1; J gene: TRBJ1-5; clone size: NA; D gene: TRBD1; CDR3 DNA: TGCGCCAGCACTCAGGGACAGGCTAGCAATCAGCCCCAGCATTTT; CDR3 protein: CASTQGQASNQPQHF
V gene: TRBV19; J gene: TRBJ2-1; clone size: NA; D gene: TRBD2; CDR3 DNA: TGTGCCACGGGACTAGCGGAGTACAATGAGCAGTTCTTC; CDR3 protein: CATGLAEYNEQFF
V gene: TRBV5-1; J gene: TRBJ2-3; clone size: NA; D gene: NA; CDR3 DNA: TGCGCCAGCAGCCGCATCCGGGAGTTTGGCACAGATACGCAGTATTTT; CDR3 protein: CASSRIREFGTDTQYF
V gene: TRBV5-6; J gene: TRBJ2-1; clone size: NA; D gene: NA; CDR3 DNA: TGTGCCAGCAGCTTACTTGTTTCAGTTCAGTTCTTC; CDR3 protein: CASSLLVSVQFF